This T cell receptor (beta chain) was sequenced in a study of siplizumab effects on memory and regulatory T cells. V shed 0 bases and J shed 2 bases, with 8 bases lying between them. The CDR3 totals 14 residues. Germline CDR1 LNHNV, CDR2 YYDKDF (reference sequence). In each sample, around 96,000 TCR templates were assayed. Repertoires were generated with immunoSEQ multiplex PCR, while TCRdb's copy carries only in-frame clones and drops some. Of approximately 40,000 clones listed, approximately 88% are singletons. The study took a few donor pairs, and their unstimulated naive, memory, effector memory and TEMRA subsets were sequenced. In the case of this clone: No antigen is known for it.

Study-wide results and caveats: Versus roughly 27% in controls, the mappable alloreactive CD4+ clones averaged about 70% Treg-derived with siplizumab.

The chain couples TRBV15 to TRBJ2-7; D unresolved. Sequencing was done on a sample of naive CD4+ T cells sorted from blood. The sequence was obtained from a human donor in good health. The CDR3 is CATSRDRAAYEQYF. CDR3 nucleotide sequence: TGTGCCACCAGCAGAGATAGGGCAGCCTACGAGCAGTACTTC. Filled out from reference TRBV15 and TRBJ2-7, the complete variable domain reads DAMVIQNPRYQVTQFGKPVTLSCSQTLNHNVMYWYQQKSSQAPKLLFHYYDKDFNNEADTPDNFQSRRPNTSFCFLDIRSPGLGDTAMYLCATSRDRAAYEQYFGPGTRLTVT.